Presented here are 10 T cell receptor beta chains from one specimen sequenced in a study of CD8 T cells in ankylosing spondylitis. Study-level results: Ankylosing spondylitis blood appeared to carry a characteristic TCR beta motif of several highly homologous variants.

Their antigen targets remain unknown. MiXCR was run by TCRdb on the 5' RACE reads, yielding one entry per CDR3 protein. Of some 840,000 distinct CDR3 sequences in the sample, about 11% were seen once. Input material: blood, either unsorted or a sorted T cell fraction (not recorded which). The origin of the receptors is a male donor with ankylosing spondylitis.

This clonotype turned up a few times. The chain has TRBV7-9 and TRBJ1-1; TRBD1 is a possible D gene (5 bases). Germline-derived CDR1 and CDR2 are SEHNR and FQNEAQ (reference sequence). V was shortened by 6 bases and J by 0 bases, with 11 bases between the two germline ends. This CDR3 spans 14 amino acids. In DNA, the CDR3 is TGTGCCAGCAGGTTGGGGACCTTGAACACTGAAGCTTTCTTT. Translating it yields CASRLGTLNTEAFF.

This clonotype has a handful of counts. This chain links TRBV4-3 with TRBJ2-1; D might be TRBD1 (8 bases). Germline V gene data show CDR1 as LGHNA and CDR2 as YSLEER. The length of the CDR3 is 17 residues. The ends were cut back, 3 bases at V and 0 bases at J, with 15 bases in the middle. CDR3 region: CASSHRGDRSSYNEQFF. DNA for the CDR3: TGCGCCAGCAGCCACCGGGGGGACAGGAGCTCCTACAATGAGCAGTTCTTC.

Here the CDR3 DNA reads TGCAGTGCTGACGACGTTGAGACCCAGTACTTC. It is translated as CSADDVETQYF. This chain connects TRBV20-1 to TRBJ2-5; D is ambiguous. The CDR3 is 11 amino acids. Trimming cost V 5 bases and J 5 bases, with 9 bases left between them. Germline-derived CDR1 and CDR2 are DFQATT and SNEGSKA (reference sequence).

The sample holds a few counts of this clonotype. V gene TRBV5-1 combines with J gene TRBJ2-1; 9 nucleotides line up with TRBD2. J lost 2 bases, V lost 7 bases, and 4 bases had no gene match. Germline CDR1 and CDR2: SGHRS and YFSETQ. The CDR3 loop spans 14 amino acids. The CDR3 sequence: CASCSGSAYNEQFF. CDR3 DNA sequence: TGCGCCAGCTGTAGCGGGAGCGCCTACAATGAGCAGTTCTTC. The whole variable domain, filled in from reference TRBV5-1 and TRBJ2-1, reads KAGVTQTPRYLIKTRGQQVTLSCSPISGHRSVSWYQQTPGQGLQFLFEYFSETQRNKGNFPGRFSGRQFSNSRSEMNVSTLELGDSALYLCASCSGSAYNEQFFGPGTRLTVL.

This clonotype was detected only a few times. The chain combines TRBV25-1 with TRBJ2-7; D perhaps matches TRBD1 (5 bases). Germline V gives CDR1 MGHDK, CDR2 SYGVNS. This CDR3 comprises 15 residues. With 3 bases removed from V and 6 bases from J, the gap between germline ends came to 18 bases. Here the CDR3 reads CASSDLDVRGSEQYF. The CDR3 DNA reads as TGTGCCAGCAGTGACTTGGACGTAAGGGGCTCCGAGCAGTACTTC.

This clonotype turned up a few times. This rearrangement joins TRBV7-2 to TRBJ2-2; TRBD1 or TRBD2 may be the D gene (5 bases each). The CDR3 is 14 amino acids. CDR1 SGHTA and CDR2 FQGNSA come from the germline V gene. V lost 5 bases to trimming and J lost 6 bases, with 13 bases between them. The CDR3 is CASSPTRQSGELFF. CDR3 DNA: TGTGCCAGCAGCCCAACTAGACAGTCCGGGGAGCTGTTTTTT.

This chain links TRBV28 with TRBJ2-7, with D tentatively TRBD1 or TRBD2 (6 bases each). Trimming stripped 4 bases from V and 6 bases from J, with 19 bases between. Germline loops: CDR1 MDHEN, CDR2 SYDVKM. This CDR3 comprises 15 residues. CDR3 residues: CASSSSGAGLGEQYF. The CDR3 bases are TGTGCCAGCAGTTCCTCGGGGGCGGGTTTAGGCGAGCAGTACTTC.

This clonotype showed up just once. The chain uses TRBV4-2 and TRBJ2-2; D gene ambiguous. The CDR3 runs 17 residues. The germline V and J ends were trimmed by 1 base and 3 bases, with 15 bases remaining between them. Germline values: CDR1 LGHNA, CDR2 YNFKEQ. Here the CDR3 DNA reads TGTGCCAGCAGCCAAGTTTTTCCCCAAGTAGACACCGGGGAGCTGTTTTTT. Its translation is CASSQVFPQVDTGELFF.

This clonotype was observed at least ten times. The chain employs TRBV18 and TRBJ2-5; no definite D call. V dropped 4 bases and J dropped 5 bases, with 14 bases sitting between them. CDR1 KGHSH and CDR2 LQKENI come from the germline V gene. CDR3 length equals 14 residues. CDR3 in DNA: TGTGCCAGCTCACTGGGAAGGGCGACGGAGACCCAGTACTTC. Translating it yields CASSLGRATETQYF.

This clonotype was observed a few times. The CDR3 reads CASSGRTASYEQYF. DNA for the CDR3: TGTGCCAGCAGTGGGAGAACGGCCAGCTACGAGCAGTACTTC. This chain uses TRBV6-1 with TRBJ2-7, with D unresolved. V was pared by 4 bases and J by 3 bases, with 13 bases between. This CDR3 has 14 residues. Germline loops: CDR1 MNHNS, CDR2 SASEGT.